These T cell receptor beta chains were read from a single sample in a study of regulatory T cells in long-lasting Graves disease. In TCRdb, the multiplex PCR reads were re-called with MiXCR into one record per CDR3 protein. This sample has about half a million distinct CDR3 sequences; 12% occur once, and the top ten carry 7.5% to 9%. The same sample was also studied in work on T cells in Graves' hyperthyroidism and ophthalmopathy.

Source: peripheral blood mononuclear cells (PBMCs), taken at new diagnosis, from a patient treated with antithyroid drugs. These receptors were taken from a woman between 25 and 40 years old with Graves disease. CDR3s include the opening cysteine and the closing phenylalanine or tryptophan. D genes are given only for firm matches. Clone size, where shown, is once, few, many, or a class for clones that have expanded.

clone size	D gene	V gene	J gene	CDR3 protein	CDR3 DNA
many	.	TRBV28	TRBJ2-5	CASRIKGMGQYF	TGTGCCAGCAGGATCAAGGGGATGGGCCAGTACTTC
many	.	TRBV10-3	TRBJ2-5	CAISAGTETQYF	TGTGCCATCAGTGCAGGGACGGAGACCCAGTACTTC
.	.	TRBV4-1	TRBJ1-2	CASSPTWGNYGYTF	TGCGCCAGCAGCCCTACTTGGGGGAACTATGGCTACACCTTC
many	.	TRBV28	TRBJ1-5	CASSIDSDSNQPQHF	TGTGCCAGCAGTATCGACAGCGATAGCAATCAGCCCCAGCATTTT
many	TRBD2	TRBV6-2/TRBV6-3	TRBJ2-7	CASRRLALSYEQYF	TGTGCCAGCAGACGACTAGCCCTCTCCTACGAGCAGTACTTC
many	.	TRBV11-2	TRBJ2-7	CASSLDVDSSYEQYF	TGTGCCAGCAGCTTAGACGTTGACAGCTCCTACGAGCAGTACTTC
.	TRBD2	TRBV18	TRBJ2-1	CASSPTGLAGNEQFF	TGTGCCAGCTCCCCAACAGGACTAGCCGGCAATGAGCAGTTCTTC
many	.	TRBV7-8	TRBJ1-1	CASSLSGSTEAFF	TGTGCCAGCAGCTTGTCCGGGAGCACTGAAGCTTTCTTT
.	TRBD1	TRBV20-1	TRBJ2-7	CSASPGGLSYEQYF	TGCAGTGCAAGTCCAGGGGGTCTCTCCTACGAGCAGTACTTC
once	.	TRBV10-2	TRBJ2-3	CASSDKVNTDTQYF	TGCGCCAGCAGTGACAAGGTTAACACAGATACGCAGTATTTT
many	.	TRBV20-1	TRBJ1-1	CSALQNTEAFF	TGCAGTGCCTTACAGAACACTGAAGCTTTCTTT
many	.	TRBV7-2	TRBJ2-3	CASSLVVGPTDTQYF	TGTGCCAGCAGCTTAGTCGTGGGGCCCACAGATACGCAGTATTTT
many	TRBD2	TRBV7-9	TRBJ2-5	CASSLVALAGGLQETQYF	TGTGCCAGCAGCTTAGTAGCGCTAGCGGGAGGACTACAAGAGACCCAGTACTTC